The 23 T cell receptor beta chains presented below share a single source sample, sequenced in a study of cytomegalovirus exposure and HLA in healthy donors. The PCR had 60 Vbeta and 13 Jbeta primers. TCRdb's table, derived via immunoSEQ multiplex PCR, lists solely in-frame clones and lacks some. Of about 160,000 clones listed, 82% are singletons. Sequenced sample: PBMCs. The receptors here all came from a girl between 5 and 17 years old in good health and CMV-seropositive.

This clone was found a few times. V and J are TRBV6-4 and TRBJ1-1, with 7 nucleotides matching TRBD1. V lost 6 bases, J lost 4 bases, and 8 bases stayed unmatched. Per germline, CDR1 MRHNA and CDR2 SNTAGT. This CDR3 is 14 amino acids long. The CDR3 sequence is CASRADRRGTEAFF. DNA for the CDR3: TGTGCCAGCAGAGCGGACAGGAGGGGCACTGAAGCTTTCTTT.

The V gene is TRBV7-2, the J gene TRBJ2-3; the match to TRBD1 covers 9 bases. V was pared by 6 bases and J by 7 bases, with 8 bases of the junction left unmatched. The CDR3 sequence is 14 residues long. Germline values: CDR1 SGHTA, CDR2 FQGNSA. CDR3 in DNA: TGTGCCAGCAGTTCCGGGACAGGGAGATATACGCAGTATTTT. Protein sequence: CASSSGTGRYTQYF.

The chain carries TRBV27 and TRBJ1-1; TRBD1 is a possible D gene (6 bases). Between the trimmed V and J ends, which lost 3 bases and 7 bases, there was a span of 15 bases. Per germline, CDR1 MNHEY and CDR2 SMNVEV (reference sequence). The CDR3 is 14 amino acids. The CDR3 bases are TGTGCCAGCAGTTTTGCCAGGGGTATAGGTGAAGCTTTCTTT. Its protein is CASSFARGIGEAFF.

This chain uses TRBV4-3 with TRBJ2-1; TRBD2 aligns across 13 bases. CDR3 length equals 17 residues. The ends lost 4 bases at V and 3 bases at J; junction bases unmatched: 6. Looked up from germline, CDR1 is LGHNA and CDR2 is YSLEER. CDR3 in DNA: TGCGCCAGCAGCCCAGGGACTAGCGGGGAACTCTACAATGAGCAGTTCTTC. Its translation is CASSPGTSGELYNEQFF.

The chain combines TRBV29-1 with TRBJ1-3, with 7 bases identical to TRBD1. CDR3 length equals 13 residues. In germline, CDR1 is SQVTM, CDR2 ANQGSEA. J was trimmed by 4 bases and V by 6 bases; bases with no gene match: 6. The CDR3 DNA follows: TGCAGCGTCAGACAGGGAGCCGGAAACACCATATATTTT. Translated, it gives CSVRQGAGNTIYF. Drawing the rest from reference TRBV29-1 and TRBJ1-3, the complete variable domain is SAVISQKPSRDICQRGTSLTIQCQVDSQVTMMFWYRQQPGQSLTLIATANQGSEATYESGFVIDKFPISRPNLTFSTLTVSNMSPEDSSIYLCSVRQGAGNTIYFGEGSWLTVV.

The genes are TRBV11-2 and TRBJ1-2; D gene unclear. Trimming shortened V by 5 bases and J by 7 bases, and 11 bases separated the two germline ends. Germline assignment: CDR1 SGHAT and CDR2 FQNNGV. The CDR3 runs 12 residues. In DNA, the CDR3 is TGTGCCAGCAGCGCCGTAGTCGGTGGCTACACCTTC. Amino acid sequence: CASSAVVGGYTF.

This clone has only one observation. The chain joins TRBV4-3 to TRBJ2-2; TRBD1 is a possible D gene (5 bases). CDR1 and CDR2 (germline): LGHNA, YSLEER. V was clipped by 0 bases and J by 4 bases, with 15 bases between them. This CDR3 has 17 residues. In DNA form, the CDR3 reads TGCGCCAGCAGCCAAGAGGGCAGGGTCGGATTCACCGGGGAGCTGTTTTTT. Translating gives CASSQEGRVGFTGELFF.

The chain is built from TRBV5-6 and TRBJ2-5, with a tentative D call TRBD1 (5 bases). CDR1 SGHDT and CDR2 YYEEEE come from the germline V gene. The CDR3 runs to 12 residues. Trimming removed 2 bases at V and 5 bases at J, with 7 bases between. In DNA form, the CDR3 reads TGTGCCAGCAGCTTTCCAGGGGAGACCCAGTACTTC. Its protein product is CASSFPGETQYF. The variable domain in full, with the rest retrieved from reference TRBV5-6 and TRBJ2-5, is DAGVTQSPTHLIKTRGQQVTLRCSPKSGHDTVSWYQQALGQGPQFIFQYYEEEERQRGNFPDRFSGHQFPNYSSELNVNALLLGDSALYLCASSFPGETQYFGPGTRLLVL.

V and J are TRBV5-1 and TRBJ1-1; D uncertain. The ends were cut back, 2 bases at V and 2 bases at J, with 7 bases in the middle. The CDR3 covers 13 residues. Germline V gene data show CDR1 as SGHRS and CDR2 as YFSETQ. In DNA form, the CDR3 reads TGCGCCAGCAGCTTACACCGAAACACTGAAGCTTTCTTT. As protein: CASSLHRNTEAFF.

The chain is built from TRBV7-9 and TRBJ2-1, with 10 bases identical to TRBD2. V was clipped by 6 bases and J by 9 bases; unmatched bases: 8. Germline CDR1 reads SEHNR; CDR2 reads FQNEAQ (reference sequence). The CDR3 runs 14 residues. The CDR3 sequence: CASRSTSGAVEQFF. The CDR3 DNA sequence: TGTGCCAGCAGGTCCACTAGCGGGGCAGTTGAGCAGTTCTTC.

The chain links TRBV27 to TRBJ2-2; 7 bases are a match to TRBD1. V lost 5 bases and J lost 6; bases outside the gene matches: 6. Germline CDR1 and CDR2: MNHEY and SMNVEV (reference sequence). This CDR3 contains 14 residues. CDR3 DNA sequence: TGTGCCAGCAGTCTGACAGGGCTGTCCGGGGAGCTGTTTTTT. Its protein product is CASSLTGLSGELFF.

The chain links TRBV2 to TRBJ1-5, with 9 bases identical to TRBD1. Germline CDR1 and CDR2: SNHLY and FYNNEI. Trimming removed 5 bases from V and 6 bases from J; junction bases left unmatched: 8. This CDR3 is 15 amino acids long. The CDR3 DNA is TGTGCCAGCAGTCTACAGGGGGCAGCCGGTCAGCCCCAGCATTTT. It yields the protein CASSLQGAAGQPQHF.

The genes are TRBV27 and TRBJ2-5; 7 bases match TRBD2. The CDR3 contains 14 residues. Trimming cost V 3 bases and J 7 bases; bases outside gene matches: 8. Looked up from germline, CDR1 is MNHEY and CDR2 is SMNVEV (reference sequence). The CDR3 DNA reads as TGTGCCAGCAGTTTCGCGGGCGGACTAGGGACCCAGTACTTC. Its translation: CASSFAGGLGTQYF.

As DNA, the CDR3 is TGTGCCAGTAGTTTTGTGACAGGAAACTATGGCTACACCTTC. It translates to CASSFVTGNYGYTF. The rearrangement links TRBV19 to TRBJ1-2; possibly TRBD1 for D (6 bases). V was clipped by 5 bases and J by 2 bases, with 12 bases between them. Germline CDR1 LNHDA, CDR2 SQIVND (reference sequence). CDR3 size: 14 residues.

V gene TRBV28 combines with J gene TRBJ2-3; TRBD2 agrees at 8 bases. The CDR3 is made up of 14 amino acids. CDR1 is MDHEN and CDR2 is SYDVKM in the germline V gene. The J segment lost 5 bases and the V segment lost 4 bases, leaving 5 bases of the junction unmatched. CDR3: CASSSPSGLDTQYF. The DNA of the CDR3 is TGTGCCAGCAGTTCCCCTAGCGGGTTAGATACGCAGTATTTT.

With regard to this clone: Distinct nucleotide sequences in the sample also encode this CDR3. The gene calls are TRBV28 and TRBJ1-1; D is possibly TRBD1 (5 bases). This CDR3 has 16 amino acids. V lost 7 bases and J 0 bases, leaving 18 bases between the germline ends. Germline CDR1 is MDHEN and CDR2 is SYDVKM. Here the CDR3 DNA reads TGTGCCAGCAATGTTGGTGCAGGGCCCTTGAACACTGAAGCTTTCTTT. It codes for CASNVGAGPLNTEAFF.

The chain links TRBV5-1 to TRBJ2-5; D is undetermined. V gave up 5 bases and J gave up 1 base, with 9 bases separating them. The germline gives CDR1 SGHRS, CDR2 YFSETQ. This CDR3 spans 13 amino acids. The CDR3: CASRMAAQETQYF. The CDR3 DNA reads TGCGCCAGCAGAATGGCGGCCCAAGAGACCCAGTACTTC.

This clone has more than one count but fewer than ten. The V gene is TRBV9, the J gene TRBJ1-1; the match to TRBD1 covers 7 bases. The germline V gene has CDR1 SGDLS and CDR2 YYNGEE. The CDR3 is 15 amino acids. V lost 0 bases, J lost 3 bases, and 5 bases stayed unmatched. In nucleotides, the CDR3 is TGTGCCAGCAGCGTAGTGGTAGGGGGCTACACTGAAGCTTTCTTT. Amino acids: CASSVVVGGYTEAFF.

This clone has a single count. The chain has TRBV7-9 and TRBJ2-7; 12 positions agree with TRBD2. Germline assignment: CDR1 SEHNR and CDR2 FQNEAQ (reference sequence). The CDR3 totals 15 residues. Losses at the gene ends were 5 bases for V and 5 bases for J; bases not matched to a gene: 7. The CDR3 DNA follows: TGTGCCAGCAGCCTCGAGACTAGCGGGGGCGACGAGCAGTACTTC. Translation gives CASSLETSGGDEQYF.

CDR3 coding DNA: TGTGCCAGCAGTTACGGGAACAGGGGGGATGGCTACACCTTC. Translated: CASSYGNRGDGYTF. The chain is built from TRBV6-5 and TRBJ1-2; 8 bases fit TRBD1. The germline gives CDR1 MNHEY, CDR2 SVGAGI. This CDR3 is built from 14 residues. The V segment lost 2 bases and the J segment 6 bases; nucleotides outside the gene matches: 5.

CDR3 bases: TGTGCCAGCAGCTCCAGGGCGGGGGGAGCCCAGCATTTT. This codes for CASSSRAGGAQHF. The chain employs TRBV9 and TRBJ1-5, with TRBD1 as a possible D gene (5 bases). The CDR3 contains 13 residues. Germline V gives CDR1 SGDLS, CDR2 YYNGEE. V was pared by 4 bases and J by 11 bases, with 16 bases between.

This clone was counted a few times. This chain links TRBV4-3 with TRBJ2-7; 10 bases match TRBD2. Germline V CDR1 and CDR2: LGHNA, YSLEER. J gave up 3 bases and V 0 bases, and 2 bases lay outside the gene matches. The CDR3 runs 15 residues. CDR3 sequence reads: CASSQDLAGVYEQYF. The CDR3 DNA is TGCGCCAGCAGCCAAGATCTAGCGGGGGTCTACGAGCAGTACTTC.

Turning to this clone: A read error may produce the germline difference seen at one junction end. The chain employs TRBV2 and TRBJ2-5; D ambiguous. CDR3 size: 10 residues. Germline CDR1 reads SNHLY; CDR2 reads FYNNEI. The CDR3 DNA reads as TGTGCCAGCAGCGAAGAGACCCAGTACTTC. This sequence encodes CASSEETQYF. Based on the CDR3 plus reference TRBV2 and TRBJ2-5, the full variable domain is EPEVTQTPSHQVTQMGQEVILRCVPISNHLYFYWYRQILGQKVEFLVSFYNNEISEKSEIFDDQFSVERPDGSNFTLKIRSTKLEDSAMYFCASSEETQYFGPGTRLLVL.